Given below is one T cell receptor (beta chain) in context. Antigen unknown. V trimming: 4 bases; J trimming: 7 bases; junction bases outside the gene matches: 1. From germline, CDR1 is MNHEY and CDR2 SVGEGT. The CDR3 consists of 13 residues. The data originate from a study of T cell repertoires in cytomegalovirus infection. Overall study: The study used recently identified HLA-C-restricted and well-studied HLA-B-restricted CMV epitopes.

TCRdb itself ran the reads through MiXCR, one entry per CDR3 protein. The sample includes around 900,000 distinct CDR3 sequences, around 31% of them seen just once. Here the sequenced sample was cultured CD8+ T cells from PBMCs, taken from culture after CMV antigen stimulation. This chain joins TRBV6-2 or TRBV6-3 and TRBJ2-1; 10 bases are a match to TRBD2. This TCR came from a human donor in good health (CMV status not recorded). Some clones in this sample may be carry-over from other donors' samples. The CDR3 DNA reads as TGTGCCAGCAGTTTACTAGCGGGGAATGAGCAGTTCTTC. Residues: CASSLLAGNEQFF.